This T cell receptor beta chain was sequenced for a study of early T cells in non-severe SARS-CoV-2 infection. The wider study: Chains from this unsorted whole-blood bulk RNA could not be paired. Study-level findings and limits: Clonotype matching in VDJdb favored anti-spike CD8 responses and did not capture private and CD4 specificities.

This clonotype was detected only a few times. Its antigen is as yet unknown. The length of the CDR3 is 16 residues. Per germline, CDR1 MNHEY and CDR2 SVGEGT. V gave up 6 bases and J gave up 3 bases, with 21 bases separating them. Attachment of unique molecular identifiers to individual cDNA molecules was performed. TCRdb analysed the 5' RACE reads with MiXCR anew, one entry per CDR3 protein. The data show about 58,000 distinct CDR3 sequences, over 9.5% seen once. The receptor was isolated from an adult who was a healthcare worker with PCR-confirmed SARS-CoV-2 infection or an uninfected control (not recorded which). The sequenced material came from whole blood. V is TRBV6-2 or TRBV6-3 and J is TRBJ2-7; TRBD2 might be the D (5 bases). As DNA, the CDR3 is TGTGCCAGCAGCCTCCTTTTAGCGCCCCGCAGCTACGAGCAGTACTTC. The encoded protein is CASSLLLAPRSYEQYF.